This T cell receptor (beta chain) was recorded in a study of regulatory T cells in long-lasting Graves disease. The germline V gene encodes CDR1 SGHTA and CDR2 FQGNSA. V was pared by 2 bases and J by 0 bases, with 20 bases between. CDR3 size: 18 residues. Time point here: persistent/refractory GD, antithyroid drugs over 5 years with positive TRAb. The TCR library was made from RNA that had been extracted from PBMCs in TRIzol. Approximately 9.9-milliliter peripheral blood samples went into EDTA tubes. The authors built TCR beta libraries using iRepertoire HTBI primers and Arm-PCR of CDR3 regions. TCRdb redid the calling of the multiplex PCR reads with MiXCR, one entry per CDR3 protein. The profile shows under 450,000 distinct CDR3 sequences, around 22% of them singletons.

This sequence originates from a female donor with Graves disease. The material sequenced was peripheral blood mononuclear cells (PBMCs), taken when the disease was refractory, from a patient treated with antithyroid drugs. The chain has TRBV7-2 and TRBJ2-7; possible D gene TRBD2, 6 bases. The DNA of the CDR3 is TGTGCCAGCAGCTTATTCACTCCCGGCGGGGCCCGCTCCTACGAGCAGTACTTC. This gives the protein CASSLFTPGGARSYEQYF.